This TCR beta chain was documented in a study of OX40 agonist ivuxolimab in advanced cancers. In the study overall: The mean age was roughly 60 years, ranging from about 20 to 79, with around four fifths of participants male.

Worth noting for this clone: Its antigen remains unidentified.

Study results and caveats: Clonal expansion was among the lowest in partial responders at 0.1-3.0 mg/kg, especially CD8+. Average numbers of expanded clones were greater in CD8+ T cells than in CD4+. In a subset of nonresponders, normalized T-cell clonal expansion was also low.

The protocol was immunoSEQ multiplex PCR, while the TCRdb copy is restricted to in-frame clones and leaves out a portion. The repertoire holds some 140,000 clones, about 92% seen once, with approximately 0.93% in the top ten. Trimming shortened V by 0 bases and J by 5 bases, and 18 bases separated the two germline ends. This CDR3 comprises 17 residues. In germline, CDR1 is SGHDT, CDR2 YYEEEE. This TCR came from an adult with an advanced solid tumor such as melanoma, head and neck, liver or kidney cancer. Sequencing was performed on CD4+ or CD8+ T cells sorted from blood, taken in a trial of the OX40 agonist ivuxolimab. V and J are TRBV5-6 and TRBJ1-5; D perhaps matches TRBD1 (5 bases). CDR3 in amino acids: CASSLAGWGTDDQPQHF. The CDR3, as DNA: TGTGCCAGCAGCTTGGCCGGATGGGGGACGGACGATCAGCCCCAGCATTTT.